The T cell receptor beta chain under discussion was sequenced for a study of tumor-infiltrating lymphocytes in primary liver carcinoma (TCRdb year 2017). About the study as a whole: Surgical resection was performed in China between November 2015 and March 2016 on about 5 patients with histopathologically diagnosed primary liver carcinoma. Of the five patients, three men and two women aged 30 to 69 years, four had hepatocellular carcinoma and one had combined HCC and intrahepatic cholangiocarcinoma. Tumors of the five patients were stage T1-T3 N0M0 with maximum diameters of roughly 4.2 to 11 cm. Each sample produced roughly 3.65 to 7.13 million productive TCRbeta reads, and read depth showed no significant difference between tissue types. For each liver tumor, the study sampled five regions along with adjacent normal tissue and blood, and applied TCRbeta repertoire sequencing, expression microarrays and whole-exome sequencing. TCRbeta repertoire sequencing covered roughly 35 specimens from 5 patients: around 25 tumor regions, 5 adjacent noncancerous liver tissues and 5 peripheral blood samples. Technical replicate repertoires showed high reproducibility, with mean shared-clone rates around 0.91 and correlation coefficients above 0.95. Broad study findings and their caveats: With just a few patients in the study, the authors point out that the findings should be validated in a larger study. The top 250 clones made up a significantly larger repertoire fraction in tumors than in blood (p = 0.039). Consistent with antigen-driven expansion, pairs of tumor regions showed higher repertoire overlap (mean roughly 35%) than either tumor-adjacent pairs (around 17%) or tumor-blood pairs (about 14%). Only the TCR beta chain was sequenced, so true repertoire diversity is likely underestimated because unpaired alpha chains were not captured. Since the samples were bulk and unsorted, there was no way to compare CD4+ and CD8+ T cell repertoires.

TRIzol reagent was used to extract blood RNA from unsorted whole blood, while the DNeasy Blood & Tissue kit provided the germline DNA. At the time of sampling, the patients were treatment-naive and had chronic HBV infection. Before surgery, roughly 4 milliliters of peripheral blood were drawn into K2EDTA tubes. This clonotype has a count of ten or more. Its recognized antigen is unknown. Base qualities are missing; no much larger clone stands one base away. V sheds 1 base and J sheds 0 bases, leaving 7 bases between their ends. Including the terminal cysteine and phenylalanine, the CDR3 comprises 15 residues. Kept here is only the CDR3 DNA, which spans 45 bases and is read in frame from base 1. From a lookup of the germline V gene, CDR1 and CDR2 are SGHAT and FQNNGV. Using a constant-region primer and ProtoScript II reverse transcriptase, TCRbeta-specific cDNA was reverse-transcribed from around 500 ng total RNA. The TCRbeta libraries were prepared through three rounds of nested multiplex PCR following a slightly modified ARM-PCR procedure. The first two PCR rounds used multiplex TRBV1-TRBV30 forward primers with a Cbeta reverse primer, each for roughly 10 cycles. Sample barcodes and Illumina adapters were added in a final 25-cycle PCR with Deep VentR polymerase. Amplicons of 200-500 bp were gel-purified with a QIAquick gel extraction kit before sequencing. TCRbeta amplicons were sequenced on an Illumina HiSeq 2500 with 250-bp paired-end reads. Under the source paper's analysis protocol: Trimmomatic v0.33 was used to quality-trim the reads, and FLASH v1.2.11 was used to merge paired reads so that full CDR3 sequences could be recovered. V, D and J germline segments were assigned to the rearranged TCRbeta sequences using MiGEC v1.2.1b. Clonotype statistics and Shannon-Wiener diversity indices were calculated with VDJtools v1.0.0. Except for diversity analysis, only the 250 most abundant clonotypes of each sample were used in subsequent analyses to reduce sampling bias. TCRdb passed the public sequencing reads through fastp at Q25 and MiXCR, retaining productive beta sequences. Rows merge per CDR3 protein into single entries with the most common DNA and genes. Clone size and V and J calls follow TCRdb, not the original study. The table for this sample lists 250,000 to 400,000 distinct CDR3 sequences; 65% of them were counted only once. The ten largest clonotypes hold more than 8.5% of the sample.

This receptor chain uses TRBV11-2 and TRBJ2-1; tentative D gene TRBD2, with 5 bases matching. Sample: peripheral blood. This receptor was obtained from a man aged 35 to 55 with primary liver carcinoma and hepatitis B virus infection. The DNA sequence follows: TGTGCCAGCAGCTTAGGAGGGTACTCCTACAATGAGCAGTTCTTC. This sequence encodes CASSLGGYSYNEQFF.